This is a list of T cell receptor beta chains from one sample in a study of blood T cell repertoires in COVID-19. Measured with immunoSEQ multiplex PCR; TCRdb has only the in-frame clones, and not every one. The sample yields approximately 150,000 clones, approximately 79% seen once. The material sequenced was PBMCs or T cells enriched from blood (not recorded which). The origin of the receptors is a woman between 65 and 79 years old in a cohort exposed to, infected with or recovered from COVID-19 (not recorded which). Both conserved end residues are part of each CDR3. The D gene is left open where the match is weak. The size entry is marked missing in some rows and otherwise reads once, few, many or a size class.

>TRBD1|TRBV12-3/TRBV12-4|.|TRBJ1-5
CASGDREDQPQHF
TGTGCCAGCGGTGACAGGGAGGATCAGCCCCAGCATTTT
>.|TRBV2|.|TRBJ2-1
CASSWERANNEQFF
TGTGCCAGCAGCTGGGAGAGGGCAAACAATGAGCAGTTCTTC
>TRBD2|TRBV27|.|TRBJ2-7
CASSLGGAGGSEQYF
TGTGCCAGCAGTTTGGGAGGAGCGGGAGGGAGCGAGCAGTACTTC
>.|TRBV20-1|once|TRBJ2-3
CSARHTDTQYF
TGCAGTGCTAGACACACAGATACGCAGTATTTT
>TRBD1|TRBV4-2|few|TRBJ2-1
CASSQVGTGGKGFYNEQFF
TGTGCCAGCAGCCAAGTGGGGACAGGGGGCAAGGGTTTTTACAATGAGCAGTTCTTC
>.|TRBV5-1|.|TRBJ2-1
CATKKAGDSYNEQFF
TGCGCCACCAAAAAGGCAGGGGACTCCTACAATGAGCAGTTCTTC
>.|TRBV19|few|TRBJ2-3
CASSIGGSGTDTQYF
TGTGCCAGTAGTATTGGGGGGTCGGGCACAGATACGCAGTATTTT
>TRBD2|TRBV15|once|TRBJ2-5
CATSGRVRGQETQYF
TGTGCCACCAGCGGGAGGGTCCGTGGACAAGAGACCCAGTACTTC
>TRBD2|TRBV28|.|TRBJ2-3
CASSPRLAGDTDTQYF
TGTGCCAGCAGCCCTAGACTAGCGGGAGACACAGATACGCAGTATTTT
>.|TRBV6-5|.|TRBJ2-3
CASTRASTDTQYF
TGTGCCAGCACCAGGGCGAGCACAGATACGCAGTATTTT
>.|TRBV18|.|TRBJ1-1
CASSPGLQRHTEAFF
TGTGCCAGCTCACCGGGACTTCAGCGACACACTGAAGCTTTCTTT
>.|TRBV20-1|.|TRBJ2-3
CSASYAVYTDTQYF
TGCAGTGCTAGTTATGCGGTGTACACAGATACGCAGTATTTT
>TRBD1|TRBV5-4|.|TRBJ2-3
CASSLRGQGTDTQYF
TGTGCCAGCAGCTTGCGGGGACAGGGCACAGATACGCAGTATTTT
>TRBD1|TRBV5-4|.|TRBJ2-1
CASSPGQGVSYNEQFF
TGTGCCAGCAGCCCGGGACAGGGGGTCTCCTACAATGAGCAGTTCTTC
>.|TRBV18|.|TRBJ1-3
CASSPTGSGNTIYF
TGTGCCAGCTCACCTACAGGGTCTGGAAACACCATATATTTT
>.|TRBV20-1|.|TRBJ2-1
CSASNPSRFENEQFF
TGCAGTGCTAGTAATCCTAGCCGATTCGAGAATGAGCAGTTCTTC
>TRBD1|TRBV5-6|.|TRBJ1-2
CASSFPLQGNYGYTF
TGTGCCAGCAGCTTTCCCCTACAGGGGAACTATGGCTACACCTTC
>TRBD1|TRBV25-1|.|TRBJ2-6
CASIQNRDRNSGANVLTF
TGTGCCAGCATCCAAAACCGGGACAGAAACTCTGGGGCCAACGTCCTGACTTTC
>.|TRBV21-1|once|TRBJ1-5
CASSSSPLRDSNNQPQHF
TGTGCCAGCAGCTCTAGCCCTCTCCGGGACAGTAACAATCAGCCCCAGCATTTT
>TRBD1|TRBV27|.|TRBJ2-7
CASSVEGRDRGLYEQYF
TGTGCCAGCAGTGTGGAAGGGAGGGACAGGGGGCTCTACGAGCAGTACTTC
>TRBD2|TRBV4-2|.|TRBJ2-2
CASGLEENTGELFF
TGTGCCAGTGGACTAGAAGAGAACACCGGGGAGCTGTTTTTT
>TRBD1|TRBV30|.|TRBJ1-4
CAWNAGQLNEKLFF
TGTGCCTGGAATGCGGGACAGCTTAATGAAAAACTGTTTTTT
>.|TRBV3-1/TRBV3-2|few|TRBJ1-2
CASSQDFGGYTF
TGTGCCAGCAGCCAAGATTTCGGGGGCTACACCTTC
>TRBD1|TRBV6-1|.|TRBJ1-3
CASSEGPGQGTIYF
TGTGCCAGCAGTGAGGGGCCCGGACAGGGGACCATATATTTT
>.|TRBV6-5|.|TRBJ2-6
CASSLQGSGANVLTF
TGTGCCAGCAGCCTCCAGGGTTCTGGGGCCAACGTCCTGACTTTC
>.|TRBV11-2|.|TRBJ2-7
CASSFSGEQYF
TGTGCCAGCAGCTTTTCGGGTGAGCAGTACTTC
>TRBD1|TRBV12-3/TRBV12-4|.|TRBJ1-1
CASSPTGITEAFF
TGTGCCAGCAGCCCGACAGGGATCACTGAAGCTTTCTTT
>.|TRBV5-1|.|TRBJ2-5
CASSLEAAALETQYF
TGCGCCAGCAGCTTGGAGGCGGCGGCTTTGGAGACCCAGTACTTC
>.|TRBV12-3/TRBV12-4|.|TRBJ2-2
CASSPNTGELFF
TGTGCCAGCAGTCCTAACACCGGGGAGCTGTTTTTT
>.|TRBV5-1|.|TRBJ2-1
CASSTRRTPEEQFF
TGCGCCAGCAGCACACGACGGACACCAGAGGAGCAGTTCTTC
>TRBD1|TRBV24-1|once|TRBJ2-7
CATSDNRDRVGYEQYF
TGTGCCACCAGTGACAATAGGGACAGGGTCGGGTACGAGCAGTACTTC
>.|TRBV11-3|.|TRBJ1-3
CASSPVAGSNTIYF
TGTGCCAGCAGCCCGGTCGCAGGGTCAAACACCATATATTTT
>.|TRBV19|.|TRBJ1-1
CASSIQGLGNTEAFF
TGTGCCAGTAGTATACAGGGATTGGGGAACACTGAAGCTTTCTTT
>.|TRBV25-1|.|TRBJ1-1
CASSLVGGAEAFF
TGTGCCAGCAGTTTAGTAGGGGGGGCTGAAGCTTTCTTT
>.|TRBV2|.|TRBJ2-7
CASSGRSREQYF
TGTGCCAGCAGCGGGAGATCACGCGAGCAGTACTTC
>TRBD1|TRBV19|.|TRBJ1-2
CASSRERDRRFYGYTF
TGTGCCAGTAGTCGAGAAAGGGACAGACGATTCTATGGCTACACCTTC
>TRBD1|TRBV24-1|.|TRBJ2-7
CATSTGTGMGEQYF
TGTGCCACCAGTACCGGGACAGGGATGGGAGAGCAGTACTTC
>TRBD1|TRBV6-6|.|TRBJ1-5
CASRHGTGGNQPQHF
TGTGCCAGCAGGCACGGGACAGGGGGAAATCAGCCCCAGCATTTT
>.|TRBV6-5|.|TRBJ1-1
CASSYRTGNTEAFF
TGTGCCAGCAGTTACCGGACGGGAAACACTGAAGCTTTCTTT
>TRBD2|TRBV5-1|.|TRBJ2-5
CASSWGTSGSEVETQYF
TGCGCCAGCAGCTGGGGGACTAGCGGGAGTGAGGTAGAGACCCAGTACTTC
>TRBD1|TRBV2|.|TRBJ1-5
CASSHRGGEPQHF
TGTGCCAGCAGCCACAGGGGCGGGGAGCCCCAGCATTTT